This T cell receptor (beta chain) was found in a study of blood T cell repertoires in COVID-19. Study as a whole: Samples representing acute and convalescent COVID-19 were sourced from the United States, Italy and Spain. PBMCs, B-cell-depleted T cells, or T cells were the source of the cDNA or gDNA that made up the material.

Per germline, CDR1 MNHEY and CDR2 SVGAGI. This CDR3 has 10 amino acids. V was pared by 8 bases and J by 5 bases, with 4 bases between. Authors' analysis steps: From reference gene primer amplification, estimates of nucleated cell counts were derived. The repertoire was sequenced with immunoSEQ multiplex PCR; TCRdb's copy has only in-frame clones and lacks some. V, J and clone size reflect that table, while D and trimming were determined from the DNA. The data contain 90,000 to 130,000 clones, approximately 83% of them singletons. The sequence came from a woman aged 70 to 79 with acute or convalescent COVID-19. Material for sequencing was peripheral blood. The rearrangement links TRBV6-5 to TRBJ2-1; D is uncertain. The CDR3 nucleotides are TGTGCCAGCGAGGACAATGAGCAGTTCTTC. Translating gives CASEDNEQFF.